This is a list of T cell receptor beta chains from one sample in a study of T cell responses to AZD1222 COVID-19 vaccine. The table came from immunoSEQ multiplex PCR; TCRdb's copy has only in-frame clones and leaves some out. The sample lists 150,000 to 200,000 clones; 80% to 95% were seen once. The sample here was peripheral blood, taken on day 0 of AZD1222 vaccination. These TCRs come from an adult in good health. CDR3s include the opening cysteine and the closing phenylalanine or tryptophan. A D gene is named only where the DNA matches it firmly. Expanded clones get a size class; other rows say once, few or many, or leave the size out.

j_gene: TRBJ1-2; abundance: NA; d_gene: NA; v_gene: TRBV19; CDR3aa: CASSIGHASGEANYGYTF
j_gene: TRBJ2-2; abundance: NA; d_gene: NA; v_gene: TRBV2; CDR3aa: CASRSWAGELFF
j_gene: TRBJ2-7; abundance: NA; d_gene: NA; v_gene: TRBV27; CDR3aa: CASSPQGISYEQYF
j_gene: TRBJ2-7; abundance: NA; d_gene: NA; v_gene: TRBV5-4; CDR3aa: CASSLNRVYGYEQYF
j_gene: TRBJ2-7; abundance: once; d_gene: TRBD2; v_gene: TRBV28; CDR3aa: CASSLTGLAGLISHEQYF
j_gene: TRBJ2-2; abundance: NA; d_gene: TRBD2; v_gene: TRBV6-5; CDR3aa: CASTSRGGFTGELFF
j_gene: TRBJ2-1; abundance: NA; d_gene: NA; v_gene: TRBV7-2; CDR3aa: CASSSPLLADEQFF
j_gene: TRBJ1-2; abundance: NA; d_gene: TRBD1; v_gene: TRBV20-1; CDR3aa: CSASPGTGSGGYTF
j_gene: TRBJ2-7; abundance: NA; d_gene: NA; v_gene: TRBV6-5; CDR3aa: CASRVQPNSYEQYF
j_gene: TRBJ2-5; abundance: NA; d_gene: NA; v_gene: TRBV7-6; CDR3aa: CASSRLIQETQYF
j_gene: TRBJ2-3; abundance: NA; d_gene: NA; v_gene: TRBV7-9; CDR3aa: CASSGDTQYF
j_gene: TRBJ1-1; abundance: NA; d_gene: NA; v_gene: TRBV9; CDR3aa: CASSVVTRNTEAFF
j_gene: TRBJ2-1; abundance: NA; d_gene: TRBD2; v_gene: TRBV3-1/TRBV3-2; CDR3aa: CASSQDSAGAGFF
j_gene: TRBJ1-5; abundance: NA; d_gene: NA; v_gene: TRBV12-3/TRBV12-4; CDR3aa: CATRTGSNQPQHF
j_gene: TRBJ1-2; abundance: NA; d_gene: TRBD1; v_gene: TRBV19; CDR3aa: CASSRWGTGSPADYGYTF
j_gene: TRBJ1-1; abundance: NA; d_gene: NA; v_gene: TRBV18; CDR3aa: CASSRDRGIEAFF
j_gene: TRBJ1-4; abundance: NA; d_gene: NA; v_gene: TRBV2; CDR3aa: CASKAQATNEKLFF
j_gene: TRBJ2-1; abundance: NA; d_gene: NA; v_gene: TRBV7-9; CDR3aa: CASTTLTRGAYNEQFF